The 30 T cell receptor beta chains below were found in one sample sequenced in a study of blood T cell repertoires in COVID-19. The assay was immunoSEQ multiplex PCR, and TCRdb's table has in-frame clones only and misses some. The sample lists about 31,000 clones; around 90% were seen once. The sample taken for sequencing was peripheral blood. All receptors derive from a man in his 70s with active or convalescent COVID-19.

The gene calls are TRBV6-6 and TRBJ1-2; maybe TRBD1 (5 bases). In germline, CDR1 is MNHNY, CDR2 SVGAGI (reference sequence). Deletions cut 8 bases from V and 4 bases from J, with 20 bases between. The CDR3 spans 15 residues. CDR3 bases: TGTGCCAGCGTCACCGGACAAGGGGCGAGCTATGGCTACACCTTC. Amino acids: CASVTGQGASYGYTF.

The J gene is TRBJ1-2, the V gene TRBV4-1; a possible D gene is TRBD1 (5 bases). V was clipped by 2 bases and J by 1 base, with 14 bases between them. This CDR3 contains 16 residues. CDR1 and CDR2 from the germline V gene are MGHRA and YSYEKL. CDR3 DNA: TGCGCCAGCAGCCAATCCTCGGGGGGGGTTAACTATGGCTACACCTTC. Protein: CASSQSSGGVNYGYTF.

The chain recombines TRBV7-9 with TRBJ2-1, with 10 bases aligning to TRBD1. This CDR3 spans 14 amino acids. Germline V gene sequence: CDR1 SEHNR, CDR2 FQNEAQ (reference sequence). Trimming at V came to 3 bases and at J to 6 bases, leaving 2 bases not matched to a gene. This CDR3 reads CASSFGTGANEQFF. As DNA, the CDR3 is TGTGCCAGCAGCTTCGGGACAGGGGCCAATGAGCAGTTCTTC.

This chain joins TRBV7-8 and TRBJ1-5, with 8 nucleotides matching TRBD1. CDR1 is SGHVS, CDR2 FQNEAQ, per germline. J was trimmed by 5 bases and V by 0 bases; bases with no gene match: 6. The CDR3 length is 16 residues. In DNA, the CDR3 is TGTGCCAGCAGCTTAGCTAACGACAGGGGTCATCAGCCCCAGCATTTT. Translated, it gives CASSLANDRGHQPQHF.

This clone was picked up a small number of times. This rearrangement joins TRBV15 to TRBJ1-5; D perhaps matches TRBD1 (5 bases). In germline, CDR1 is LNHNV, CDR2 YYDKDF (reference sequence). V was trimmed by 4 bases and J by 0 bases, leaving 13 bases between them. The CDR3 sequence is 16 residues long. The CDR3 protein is CATSIPPRGSNQPQHF. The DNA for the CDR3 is TGTGCCACCAGCATTCCACCAAGGGGTAGCAATCAGCCCCAGCATTTT.

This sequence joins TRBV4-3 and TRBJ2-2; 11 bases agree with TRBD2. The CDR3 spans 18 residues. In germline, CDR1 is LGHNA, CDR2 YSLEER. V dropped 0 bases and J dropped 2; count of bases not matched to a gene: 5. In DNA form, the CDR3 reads TGCGCCAGCAGCCAAGATCTACTAGCGGGGGTTAACACCGGGGAGCTGTTTTTT. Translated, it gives CASSQDLLAGVNTGELFF.

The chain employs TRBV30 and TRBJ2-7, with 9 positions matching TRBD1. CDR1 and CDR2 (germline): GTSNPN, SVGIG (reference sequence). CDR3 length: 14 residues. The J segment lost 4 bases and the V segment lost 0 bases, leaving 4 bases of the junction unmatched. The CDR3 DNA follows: TGTGCCTGGAGTGTGGGGGGACAGGGTTACGAGCAGTACTTC. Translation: CAWSVGGQGYEQYF.

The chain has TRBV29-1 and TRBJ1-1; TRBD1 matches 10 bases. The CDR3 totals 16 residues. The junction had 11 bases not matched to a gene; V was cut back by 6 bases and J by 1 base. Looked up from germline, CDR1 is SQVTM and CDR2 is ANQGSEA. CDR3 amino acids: CSVDGQGVGENTEAFF. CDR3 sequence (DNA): TGCAGCGTCGATGGACAGGGGGTTGGGGAGAACACTGAAGCTTTCTTT. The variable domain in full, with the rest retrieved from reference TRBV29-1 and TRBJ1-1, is SAVISQKPSRDICQRGTSLTIQCQVDSQVTMMFWYRQQPGQSLTLIATANQGSEATYESGFVIDKFPISRPNLTFSTLTVSNMSPEDSSIYLCSVDGQGVGENTEAFFGQGTRLTVV.

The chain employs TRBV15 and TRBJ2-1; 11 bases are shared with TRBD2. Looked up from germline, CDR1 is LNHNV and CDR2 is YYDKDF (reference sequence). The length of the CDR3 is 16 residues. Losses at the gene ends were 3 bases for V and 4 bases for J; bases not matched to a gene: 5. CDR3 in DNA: TGTGCCACCAGCAGGGACCTAGCGGGAGGTTACAATGAGCAGTTCTTC. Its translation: CATSRDLAGGYNEQFF.

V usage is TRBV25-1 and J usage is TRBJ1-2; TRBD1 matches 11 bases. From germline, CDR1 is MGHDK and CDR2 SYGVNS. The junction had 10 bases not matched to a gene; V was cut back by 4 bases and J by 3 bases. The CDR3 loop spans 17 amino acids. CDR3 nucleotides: TGTGCCAGCAGTGGGGCCGGGACAGGGGGGAAGGACTATGGCTACACCTTC. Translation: CASSGAGTGGKDYGYTF.

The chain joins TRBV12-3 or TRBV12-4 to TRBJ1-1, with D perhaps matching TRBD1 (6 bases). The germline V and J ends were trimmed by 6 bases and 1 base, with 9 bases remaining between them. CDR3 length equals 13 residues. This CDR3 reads CASSPGQNTEAFF. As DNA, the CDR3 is TGTGCCAGCAGCCCGGGACAGAACACTGAAGCTTTCTTT.

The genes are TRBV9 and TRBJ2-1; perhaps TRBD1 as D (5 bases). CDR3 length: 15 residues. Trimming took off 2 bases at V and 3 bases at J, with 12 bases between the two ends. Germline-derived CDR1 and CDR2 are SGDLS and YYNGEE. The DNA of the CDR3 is TGTGCCAGCAGCGTGGTGGGGCAAAACTACAATGAGCAGTTCTTC. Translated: CASSVVGQNYNEQFF.

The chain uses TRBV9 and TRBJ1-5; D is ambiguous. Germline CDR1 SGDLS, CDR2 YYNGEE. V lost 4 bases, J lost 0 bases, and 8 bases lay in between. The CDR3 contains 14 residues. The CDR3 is CASSRTDSNQPQHF. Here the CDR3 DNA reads TGTGCCAGCAGCCGTACTGATAGCAATCAGCCCCAGCATTTT.

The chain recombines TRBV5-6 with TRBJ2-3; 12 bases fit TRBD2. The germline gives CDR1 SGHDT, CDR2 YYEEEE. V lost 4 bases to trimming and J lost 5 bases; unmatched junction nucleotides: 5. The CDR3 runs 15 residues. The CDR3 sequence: CASSQLAGGGDTQYF. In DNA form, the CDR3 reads TGTGCCAGCAGCCAACTAGCGGGAGGAGGAGATACGCAGTATTTT.

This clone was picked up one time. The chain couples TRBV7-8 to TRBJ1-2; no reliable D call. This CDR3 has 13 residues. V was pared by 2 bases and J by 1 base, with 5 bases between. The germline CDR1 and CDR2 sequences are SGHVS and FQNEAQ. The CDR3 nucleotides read TGTGCCAGCAGCTTATCTGTTAACTATGGCTACACCTTC. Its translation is CASSLSVNYGYTF.

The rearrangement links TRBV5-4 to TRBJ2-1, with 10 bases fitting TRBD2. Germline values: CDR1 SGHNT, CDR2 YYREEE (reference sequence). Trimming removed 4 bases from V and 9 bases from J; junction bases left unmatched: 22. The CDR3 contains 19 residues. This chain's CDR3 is CASSRVPLAGVLVRGEQFF. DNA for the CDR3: TGTGCCAGCAGCCGAGTCCCCCTAGCGGGAGTCCTGGTGCGGGGTGAGCAGTTCTTC.

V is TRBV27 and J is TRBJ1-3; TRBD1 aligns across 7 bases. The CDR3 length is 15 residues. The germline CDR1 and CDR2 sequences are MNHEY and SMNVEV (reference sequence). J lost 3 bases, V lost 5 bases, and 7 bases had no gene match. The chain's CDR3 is CASSPDRAGGNTIYF. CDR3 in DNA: TGTGCCAGCAGTCCCGACAGGGCGGGTGGAAACACCATATATTTT.

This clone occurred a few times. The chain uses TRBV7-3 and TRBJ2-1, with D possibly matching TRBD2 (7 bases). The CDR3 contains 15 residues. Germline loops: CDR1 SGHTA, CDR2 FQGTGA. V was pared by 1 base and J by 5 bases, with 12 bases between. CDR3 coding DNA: TGTGCCAGCAGCTTAAGGGGGGGCCCAAACAATGAGCAGTTCTTC. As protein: CASSLRGGPNNEQFF.

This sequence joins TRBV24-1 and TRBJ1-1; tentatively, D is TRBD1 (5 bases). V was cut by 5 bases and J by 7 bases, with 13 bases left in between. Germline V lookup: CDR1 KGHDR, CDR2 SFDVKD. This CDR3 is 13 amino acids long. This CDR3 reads CATSAGGRGEAFF. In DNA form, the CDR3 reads TGTGCCACCAGTGCCGGGGGACGGGGTGAAGCTTTCTTT.

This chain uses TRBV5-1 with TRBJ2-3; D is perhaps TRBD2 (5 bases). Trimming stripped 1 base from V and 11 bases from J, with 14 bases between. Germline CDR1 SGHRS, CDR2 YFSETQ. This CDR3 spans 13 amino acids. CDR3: CASSLPRSGGQYF. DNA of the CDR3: TGCGCCAGCAGCTTGCCCCGGAGCGGCGGGCAGTATTTT.

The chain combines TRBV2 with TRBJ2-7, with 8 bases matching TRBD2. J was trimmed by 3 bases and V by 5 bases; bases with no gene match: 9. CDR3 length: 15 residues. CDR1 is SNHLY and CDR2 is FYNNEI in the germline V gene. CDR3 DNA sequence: TGTGCCAGCAGTAGAGCGGGAGAGGGCCTCTACGAGCAGTACGTC. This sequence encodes CASSRAGEGLYEQYV.

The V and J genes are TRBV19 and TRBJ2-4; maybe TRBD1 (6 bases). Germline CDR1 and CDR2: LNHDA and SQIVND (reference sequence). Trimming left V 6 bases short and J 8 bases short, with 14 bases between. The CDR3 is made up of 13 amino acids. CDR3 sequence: CASSPQGSDIQYF. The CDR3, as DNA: TGTGCCAGTAGCCCCCAGGGGTCAGACATTCAGTACTTC. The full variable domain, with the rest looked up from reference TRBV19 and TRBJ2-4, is DGGITQSPKYLFRKEGQNVTLSCEQNLNHDAMYWYRQDPGQGLRLIYYSQIVNDFQKGDIAEGYSVSREKKESFPLTVTSAQKNPTAFYLCASSPQGSDIQYFGAGTRLSVL.

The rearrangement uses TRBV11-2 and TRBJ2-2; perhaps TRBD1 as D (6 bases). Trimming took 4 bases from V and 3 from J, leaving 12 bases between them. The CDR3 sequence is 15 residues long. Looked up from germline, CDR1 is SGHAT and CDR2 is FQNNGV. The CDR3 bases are TGTGCCAGCAGCTCCAGGGGATCTGACACCGGGGAGCTGTTTTTT. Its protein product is CASSSRGSDTGELFF.

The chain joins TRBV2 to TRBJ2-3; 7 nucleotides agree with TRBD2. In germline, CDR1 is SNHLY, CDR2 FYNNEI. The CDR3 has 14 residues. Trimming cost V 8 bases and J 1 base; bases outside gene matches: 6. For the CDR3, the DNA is TGTGCCAGCCCCGCGGGAGCGGGCACAGATACGCAGTATTTT. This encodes CASPAGAGTDTQYF. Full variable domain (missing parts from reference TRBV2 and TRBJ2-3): EPEVTQTPSHQVTQMGQEVILRCVPISNHLYFYWYRQILGQKVEFLVSFYNNEISEKSEIFDDQFSVERPDGSNFTLKIRSTKLEDSAMYFCASPAGAGTDTQYFGPGTRLTVL.

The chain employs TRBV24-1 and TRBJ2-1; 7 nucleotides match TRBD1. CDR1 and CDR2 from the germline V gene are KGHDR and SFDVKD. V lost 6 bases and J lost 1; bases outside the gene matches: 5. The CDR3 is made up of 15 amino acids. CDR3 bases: TGTGCCACCAGTAACCAGGGACAGTCCTACAATGAGCAGTTCTTC. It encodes CATSNQGQSYNEQFF.

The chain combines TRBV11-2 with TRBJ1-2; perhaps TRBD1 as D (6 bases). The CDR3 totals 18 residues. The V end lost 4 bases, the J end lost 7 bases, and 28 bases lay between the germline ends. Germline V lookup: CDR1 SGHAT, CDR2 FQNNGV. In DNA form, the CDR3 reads TGTGCCAGCAGCTACCCCCCGCAGGGGCCAGGCGGTTGGGGTGGCTACACCTTC. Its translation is CASSYPPQGPGGWGGYTF.

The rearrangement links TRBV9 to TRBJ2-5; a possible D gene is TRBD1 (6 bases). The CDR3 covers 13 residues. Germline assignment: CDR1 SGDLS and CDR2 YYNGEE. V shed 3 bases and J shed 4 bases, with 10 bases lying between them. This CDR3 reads CASSEGVGETQYF. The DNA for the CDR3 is TGTGCCAGCAGCGAGGGGGTGGGAGAGACCCAGTACTTC.

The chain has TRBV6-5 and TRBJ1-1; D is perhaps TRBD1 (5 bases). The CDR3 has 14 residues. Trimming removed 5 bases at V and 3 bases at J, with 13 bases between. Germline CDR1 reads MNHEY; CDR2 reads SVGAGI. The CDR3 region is CASSTSDSYTEAFF. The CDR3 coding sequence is TGTGCCAGCAGTACATCAGACAGCTACACTGAAGCTTTCTTT.

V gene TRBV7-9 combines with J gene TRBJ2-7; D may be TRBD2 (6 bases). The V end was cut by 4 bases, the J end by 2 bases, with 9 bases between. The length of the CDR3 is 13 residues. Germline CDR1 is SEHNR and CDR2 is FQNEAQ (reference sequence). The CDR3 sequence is CASSSGGAYEQYF. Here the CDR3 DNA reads TGTGCCAGCAGCTCTGGCGGGGCCTACGAGCAGTACTTC.

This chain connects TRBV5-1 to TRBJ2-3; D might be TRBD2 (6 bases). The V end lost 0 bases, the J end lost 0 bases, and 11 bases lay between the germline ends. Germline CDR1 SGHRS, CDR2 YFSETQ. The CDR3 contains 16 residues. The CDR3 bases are TGCGCCAGCAGCTTGGTGGGGAGGACTAGCACAGATACGCAGTATTTT. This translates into CASSLVGRTSTDTQYF.